The rows below give T cell receptor beta chains drawn from one sample of a study of cytomegalovirus exposure and HLA in healthy donors. Sequenced by immunoSEQ multiplex PCR; TCRdb stores in-frame clones only, minus some. This table has 150,000 to 200,000 clones, roughly 70% appearing once. The specimen was PBMCs. These receptors came from a male donor in good health and CMV-seronegative. Each CDR3 is given with its conserved first and last residue.

CDR3	V
CASSLVFGSYEQYF	TRBV5-6
CASGLPPTGRHEQYF	TRBV12-5
CASSSSGLGGNSPLHF	TRBV7-3
CASTRGDRENYGYTF	TRBV19
CASSLELGGSSNEQFF	TRBV11-3
CASSIKWGLNTEAFF	TRBV19
CASSPGLAGSILAKNIQYF	TRBV19
CAISESGTGLDEQYF	TRBV10-3
CASSGQGQSSGNTIYF	TRBV9
CASSLAPGGYIF	TRBV5-8
CASSLSREEPTYEQYF	TRBV27
CASSPGLAGGSSYNEQFF	TRBV9
CASRAAGRGSYNEQFF	TRBV27
CASSQSNRGIGETQYF	TRBV4-1
CSAPLRYEQYF	TRBV20-1
CASRPTGDSHEQYF	TRBV7-9
CASTFWTGTGELFF	TRBV5-1
CASSLPGYQPQHF	TRBV7-9
CAGSVAPTGAEQFF	TRBV9